The entry below gives a single TCR beta chain sequence along with its context. In the study's own analysis: From reference gene primer amplification, estimates of nucleated cell counts were derived. Profiling relied on immunoSEQ multiplex PCR, and the TCRdb table lists in-frame clones only, not all of them. That table is the source of V, J and clone size, and D and trimming were worked out from the DNA. This repertoire shows 90,000 to 150,000 clones, about nine tenths found once; its top ten account for about 8%. V dropped 3 bases and J dropped 0; count of bases not matched to a gene: 11. CDR3 length: 20 amino acids. Germline V gene sequence: CDR1 LNHDA, CDR2 SQIVND (reference sequence). These data are taken from a study of blood T cell repertoires in COVID-19. At the level of the study: Samples came from the United States, Italy and Spain, spanning acute and convalescent COVID-19. PBMCs, B-cell-depleted T cells, or T cells provided the cDNA or gDNA that made up the material.

The sequenced sample was peripheral blood. This rearrangement joins TRBV19 to TRBJ2-1; TRBD2 matches 13 bases. The clonotype comes from a human donor in a cohort sampled during active COVID-19. CDR3 in amino acids: CASSIWTSGGSQSSYNEQFF. In DNA form, the CDR3 reads TGTGCCAGTAGTATTTGGACTAGCGGGGGCTCCCAGAGCTCCTACAATGAGCAGTTCTTC.